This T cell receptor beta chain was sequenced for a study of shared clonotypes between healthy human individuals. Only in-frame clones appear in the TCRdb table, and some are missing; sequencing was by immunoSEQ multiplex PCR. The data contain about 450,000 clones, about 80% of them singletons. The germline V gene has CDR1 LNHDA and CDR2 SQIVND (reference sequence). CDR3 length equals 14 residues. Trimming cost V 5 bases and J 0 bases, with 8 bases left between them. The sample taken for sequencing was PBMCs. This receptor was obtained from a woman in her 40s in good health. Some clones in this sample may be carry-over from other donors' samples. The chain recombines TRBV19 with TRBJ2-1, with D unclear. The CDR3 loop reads CASSVGSSYNEQFF. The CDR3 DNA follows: TGTGCCAGTAGTGTAGGAAGCTCCTACAATGAGCAGTTCTTC.